The next 2 T cell receptor beta chains were all read from a single sample in a study of blood T cell repertoires in COVID-19 (TCRdb year 2020). Library creation used the immunoSEQ multiplex PCR assay. In its TCRdb copy, this immuneACCESS table keeps in-frame sequences only and misses some clones. Where compared with another copy, unresolved V genes explain less than half of these, and the others have no known cause. In all, the sample holds roughly 200,000 clones, and roughly 89% of those were seen once. The ten largest account for around 7% of the sample. Material for sequencing was peripheral blood. The receptors here all came from a man aged 40-49 years with acute or convalescent COVID-19.

This clone occurred once. The chain recombines TRBV7-9 with TRBJ2-7; no reliable D call. The V end lost 2 bases, the J end lost 4 bases, and 6 bases lay between the germline ends. The CDR3 spans 12 residues. The germline V gene has CDR1 SEHNR and CDR2 FQNEAQ (reference sequence). The CDR3 here is CASSLSRYEQYF. DNA for the CDR3: TGTGCCAGCAGCTTATCTCGGTACGAGCAGTACTTC.

The chain is built from TRBV3-1 (or the pseudogene TRBV3-2) and TRBJ1-2, with D possibly being TRBD1 (6 bases). CDR3 length: 12 amino acids. The germline V gene has CDR1 LGHDT and CDR2 YNNKEL (reference sequence). Between the trimmed V and J ends, which lost 4 bases and 5 bases, there was a span of 8 bases. The CDR3 region has the DNA TGTGCCAGCAGCCTACAGGGATATGGCTACACCTTC. This sequence encodes CASSLQGYGYTF.